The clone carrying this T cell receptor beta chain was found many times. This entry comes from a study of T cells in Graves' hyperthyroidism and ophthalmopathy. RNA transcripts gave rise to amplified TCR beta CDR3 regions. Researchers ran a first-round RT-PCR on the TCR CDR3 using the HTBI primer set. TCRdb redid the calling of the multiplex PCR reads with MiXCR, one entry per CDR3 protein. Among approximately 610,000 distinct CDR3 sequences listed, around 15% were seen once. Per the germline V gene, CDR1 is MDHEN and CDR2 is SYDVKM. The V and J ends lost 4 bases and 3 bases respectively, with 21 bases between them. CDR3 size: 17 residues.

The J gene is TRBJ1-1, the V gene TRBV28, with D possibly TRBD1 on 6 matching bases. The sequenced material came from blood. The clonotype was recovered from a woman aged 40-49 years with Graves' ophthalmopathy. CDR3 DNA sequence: TGTGCCAGCAGTTCACTTGGTAGGGGGGATATGGACACTGAAGCTTTCTTT. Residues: CASSSLGRGDMDTEAFF. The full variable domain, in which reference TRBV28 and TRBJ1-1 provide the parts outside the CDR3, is DVKVTQSSRYLVKRTGEKVFLECVQDMDHENMFWYRQDPGLGLRLIYFSYDVKMKEKGDIPEGYSVSREKKERFSLILESASTNQTSMYLCASSSLGRGDMDTEAFFGQGTRLTVV.